These T cell receptor beta chains were read from a single sample in a study of cytomegalovirus exposure and HLA in healthy donors. Profiled with immunoSEQ multiplex PCR; TCRdb holds only in-frame clones, not every one. The table records 250,000 to 400,000 clones, around 90% of them present only once. Sequencing was carried out using PBMCs. These receptors originate from a man aged 25-45 years in good health and CMV-seronegative. CDR3s include the opening cysteine and the closing phenylalanine or tryptophan. The D gene is left open where the match is weak. A clone size is listed for some rows: how often the clone was seen (once, few, many), or a class if it is expanded.

D: TRBD1; size: -; J: TRBJ2-7; V: TRBV5-5; CDR3: CASSLTGSYEQYF; DNA: TGTGCCAGCAGCCTGACAGGGAGCTACGAGCAGTACTTC
D: -; size: -; J: TRBJ2-7; V: TRBV11-3; CDR3: CASRLKGQPPGQYF; DNA: TGTGCCAGCAGATTGAAAGGACAGCCCCCTGGGCAGTACTTC
D: -; size: -; J: TRBJ2-3; V: TRBV2; CDR3: CASSEAPDTQYF; DNA: TGTGCCAGCAGTGAGGCCCCAGATACGCAGTATTTT
D: -; size: -; J: TRBJ1-2; V: TRBV15; CDR3: CATSRDYGLGDYGYTF; DNA: TGTGCCACCAGCAGAGATTATGGGTTAGGGGACTATGGCTACACCTTC
D: TRBD1; size: -; J: TRBJ2-2; V: TRBV5-1; CDR3: CASSRSTGGTGELFF; DNA: TGCGCCAGCAGCCGGAGCACAGGGGGGACCGGGGAGCTGTTTTTT
D: -; size: -; J: TRBJ1-1; V: TRBV9; CDR3: CASSVYGNTEAFF; DNA: TGTGCCAGCAGCGTTTACGGGAACACTGAAGCTTTCTTT
D: -; size: -; J: TRBJ2-4; V: TRBV27; CDR3: CASSLSAGPINIQYF; DNA: TGTGCCAGCAGTTTATCCGCGGGGCCGATAAACATTCAGTACTTC
D: -; size: -; J: TRBJ1-3; V: TRBV4-3; CDR3: CASSQVRGNTIYF; DNA: TGCGCCAGCAGCCAAGTCAGGGGAAACACCATATATTTT
D: TRBD2; size: -; J: TRBJ2-2; V: TRBV6-5; CDR3: CASLSLAANTGELFF; DNA: TGTGCCAGCCTTTCACTAGCGGCGAACACCGGGGAGCTGTTTTTT
D: TRBD2; size: -; J: TRBJ2-3; V: TRBV4-1; CDR3: CASSLLPGLAGLATDTQYF; DNA: TGCGCCAGCAGCCTACTACCGGGACTAGCGGGGCTCGCGACAGATACGCAGTATTTT
D: -; size: -; J: TRBJ1-1; V: TRBV9; CDR3: CASSPGVANTEAFF; DNA: TGTGCCAGCAGCCCGGGAGTGGCGAACACTGAAGCTTTCTTT
D: -; size: few; J: TRBJ1-1; V: TRBV30; CDR3: CAWSTRVNTEAFF; DNA: TGTGCCTGGAGTACGAGGGTGAACACTGAAGCTTTCTTT
D: TRBD2; size: -; J: TRBJ2-1; V: TRBV9; CDR3: CASSDKRGAGGRNEQFF; DNA: TGTGCCAGCAGCGACAAGCGGGGAGCGGGGGGGCGGAATGAGCAGTTCTTC
D: TRBD2; size: -; J: TRBJ2-3; V: TRBV10-3; CDR3: CAISESRGGLADTQYF; DNA: TGTGCCATCAGTGAGTCCCGGGGGGGCCTGGCAGATACGCAGTATTTT
D: TRBD2; size: -; J: TRBJ2-7; V: TRBV28; CDR3: CASRYSGSRHEQYF; DNA: TGTGCCAGCAGATATAGCGGGTCCAGGCACGAGCAGTACTTC
D: -; size: -; J: TRBJ2-1; V: TRBV11-2; CDR3: CASSLGGLVGPYNEQFF; DNA: TGTGCCAGCAGCTTAGGAGGGCTAGTCGGCCCCTACAATGAGCAGTTCTTC
D: TRBD1; size: -; J: TRBJ1-2; V: TRBV4-3; CDR3: CASSQVQGAEYGYTF; DNA: TGCGCCAGCAGCCAAGTCCAGGGGGCGGAATATGGCTACACCTTC
D: TRBD2; size: -; J: TRBJ2-1; V: TRBV27; CDR3: CASSPDLAGIYNEQFF; DNA: TGTGCCAGCAGTCCCGATCTAGCGGGGATTTACAATGAGCAGTTCTTC
D: -; size: -; J: TRBJ1-5; V: TRBV5-6; CDR3: CASSLREINQPQHF; DNA: TGTGCCAGCAGCTTGCGGGAAATTAATCAGCCCCAGCATTTT
D: -; size: -; J: TRBJ1-4; V: TRBV15; CDR3: CATSLEDGATNEKLFF; DNA: TGTGCCACCAGCTTGGAGGATGGTGCAACTAATGAAAAACTGTTTTTT
D: -; size: once; J: TRBJ1-1; V: TRBV28; CDR3: CASSFSKNTEAFF; DNA: TGTGCCAGCAGTTTTTCCAAGAACACTGAAGCTTTCTTT
D: TRBD2; size: -; J: TRBJ2-7; V: TRBV5-4; CDR3: CASSRLAGGPDYEQYF; DNA: TGTGCCAGCAGCCGGCTAGCGGGGGGACCCGACTACGAGCAGTACTTC
D: -; size: -; J: TRBJ2-2; V: TRBV19; CDR3: CASRQVNTGELFF; DNA: TGTGCCAGTAGGCAGGTGAACACCGGGGAGCTGTTTTTT
D: TRBD1; size: -; J: TRBJ1-1; V: TRBV18; CDR3: CASLPGQGQNTEAFF; DNA: TGTGCCAGCCTCCCTGGACAGGGTCAGAACACTGAAGCTTTCTTT
D: TRBD1; size: once; J: TRBJ1-6; V: TRBV19; CDR3: CASSKGQGALGGNSPLHF; DNA: TGTGCCAGTAGTAAAGGACAGGGGGCACTTGGAGGAAACTCACCCCTCCACTTT
D: TRBD2; size: -; J: TRBJ2-3; V: TRBV7-2; CDR3: CASSSGLAGGSDTQYF; DNA: TGTGCCAGCAGCTCGGGACTAGCGGGGGGGTCAGATACGCAGTATTTT
D: -; size: -; J: TRBJ2-7; V: TRBV5-4; CDR3: CASSGGAGYEQYF; DNA: TGTGCCAGCAGCGGAGGGGCCGGATACGAGCAGTACTTC
D: TRBD2; size: -; J: TRBJ2-3; V: TRBV19; CDR3: CASTSGRGGRMYTDTQYF; DNA: TGTGCCAGTACCTCGGGGCGGGGGGGAAGAATGTACACAGATACGCAGTATTTT